The clone carrying this T cell receptor (beta chain) was seen a few times. This sample was included in a study of blood T cell repertoires in COVID-19. Overall study: Spain, Italy and the United States supplied samples that represented acute and convalescent COVID-19. PBMCs, B-cell-depleted T cells, or T cells were the source of the cDNA or gDNA that made up the material.

CDR1 and CDR2 from the germline V gene are MNHEY and SVGAGI. There are 13 residues in the CDR3. Trimming took 7 bases from V and 4 from J, leaving 10 bases between them. Patients at the Seattle site were enrolled during active infection and followed longitudinally. As originally analysed: Reference gene primers were amplified, and this amplification served to estimate nucleated cell counts. TCRdb's copy holds only in-frame clones and misses some; the assay was immunoSEQ multiplex PCR. D and trimming were read from the DNA, whereas the V and J calls and clone size are those reported in that table. The table includes hundreds of thousands of clones, 85% to 90% detected once.

The specimen was peripheral blood. The chain joins TRBV6-5 to TRBJ1-4; D unresolved. The TCR sequence derives from a man aged 50 to 59 with COVID-19, enrolled during active disease. CDR3 sequence: CASKNSINEKLFF. The DNA of the CDR3 is TGTGCCAGCAAGAACAGCATTAATGAAAAACTGTTTTTT.